A selection of T cell receptor beta chains follows, all from one sample in a study of CD8 T cells in Susac syndrome. TCRdb reprocessed the immunoSEQ multiplex PCR reads via MiXCR and lists one record per CDR3 protein. The sample has around 190,000 distinct CDR3 sequences; around 95% are singletons. Sequenced input: CD4+ T cells from PBMCs. All receptors come from a human donor in good health. The CDR3 runs from the conserved cysteine through the conserved F or W. Fields, in order: D gene, clone size, J gene, V gene, CDR3 protein, CDR3 DNA. The D gene is left open where the match is weak. Clone sizes are given selectively: once, few, many, or a class where the clone is expanded.

>NA|once|TRBJ2-7|TRBV29-1
CSVVGPMEGEQYF
TGCAGCGTTGTAGGACCGATGGAGGGCGAGCAGTACTTC
>NA|once|TRBJ2-3|TRBV29-1
CSALRGADTQYF
TGCAGCGCCCTCAGGGGCGCAGATACGCAGTATTTT
>TRBD2|NA|TRBJ2-5|TRBV9
CASSVSAGGYQETQYF
TGTGCCAGCAGCGTATCGGCGGGAGGGTACCAAGAGACCCAGTACTTC
>NA|NA|TRBJ1-1|TRBV20-1
CSARDWGGPTAAFF
TGCAGTGCTAGAGATTGGGGGGGCCCAACGGCGGCTTTCTTT
>NA|NA|TRBJ2-3|TRBV3-1
CASSQRTVDTQYF
TGTGCCAGCAGCCAAAGGACGGTAGATACGCAGTATTTT
>TRBD1|NA|TRBJ1-1|TRBV3-1
CASSHENRGEAFF
TGTGCCAGCAGCCATGAAAACAGGGGAGAAGCTTTCTTT
>NA|NA|TRBJ1-1|TRBV15
CATSAVRDTEAFF
TGTGCCACCAGCGCGGTGAGGGACACTGAAGCTTTCTTT
>NA|NA|TRBJ2-5|TRBV25-1
CATRIGAVETQYF
TGTGCCACCCGTATTGGGGCAGTAGAGACCCAGTACTTC
>NA|NA|TRBJ1-2|TRBV29-1
CSVDRGARGYTF
TGCAGCGTTGATCGGGGGGCGAGAGGCTACACCTTC
>NA|NA|TRBJ2-5|TRBV20-1
CSASWHAPGQETQYF
TGCAGTGCTAGTTGGCACGCTCCAGGTCAAGAGACCCAGTACTTC
>TRBD2|NA|TRBJ2-3|TRBV9
CASSGGLAGGLDTQYF
TGTGCCAGCAGCGGCGGACTAGCGGGGGGCCTTGATACGCAGTATTTT
>TRBD1|NA|TRBJ2-2|TRBV29-1
CSVGHRATGAGELFF
TGCAGCGTTGGTCACCGCGCTACAGGGGCCGGGGAGCTGTTTTTT
>NA|NA|TRBJ1-2|TRBV11-2
CASSPYQRDLGYTF
TGTGCCAGCAGCCCATATCAGCGGGATCTTGGCTACACCTTC
>NA|NA|TRBJ1-2|TRBV29-1
CSVDNRVPVGYTF
TGCAGCGTTGACAACAGGGTCCCGGTTGGCTACACCTTC
>NA|NA|TRBJ2-7|TRBV27
CASSLSGRAYEQYF
TGTGCCAGCAGTTTATCTGGCAGAGCCTACGAGCAGTACTTC
>TRBD1|NA|TRBJ1-1|TRBV29-1
CSAGTGAEAFF
TGCAGCGCCGGGACAGGGGCCGAAGCTTTCTTT
>TRBD1|few|TRBJ1-2|TRBV27
CASRTGGYGYTF
TGTGCCAGCAGGACAGGGGGCTATGGCTACACCTTC
>NA|NA|TRBJ2-2|TRBV5-1
CASSLETGGTGELFF
TGCGCCAGCAGCTTGGAAACAGGAGGCACCGGGGAGCTGTTTTTT
>NA|NA|TRBJ1-2|TRBV9
CASSVGGQAGYTF
TGTGCCAGCAGCGTTGGGGGGCAAGCTGGCTACACCTTC
>NA|NA|TRBJ2-3|TRBV7-3
CASSLESTDTQYF
TGTGCCAGCAGCTTGGAGAGCACAGATACGCAGTATTTT
>TRBD2|NA|TRBJ2-2|TRBV30
CAWSPGGVAGTGELFF
TGTGCCTGGAGTCCAGGAGGGGTAGCGGGGACCGGGGAGCTGTTTTTT
>NA|NA|TRBJ1-5|TRBV4-1
CASSQVARLGQPQHF
TGCGCCAGCAGCCAAGTCGCCAGGTTGGGTCAGCCCCAGCATTTT
>TRBD2|once|TRBJ2-3|TRBV5-8
CASTMLGASGDTQYF
TGTGCCAGCACCATGCTCGGGGCTAGCGGAGATACGCAGTATTTT
>NA|NA|TRBJ2-5|TRBV29-1
CSVGGPSQTQYF
TGCAGCGTTGGGGGACCAAGTCAGACCCAGTACTTC
>NA|NA|TRBJ1-2|TRBV27
CASSLRGTYGYTF
TGTGCCAGCAGTTTGCGGGGGACCTATGGCTACACCTTC
>NA|NA|TRBJ2-3|TRBV18
CASSLNGPPDTQYF
TGTGCCAGCTCACTCAACGGACCGCCAGATACGCAGTATTTT
>TRBD2|NA|TRBJ2-5|TRBV12-3/TRBV12-4
CASSQARGGAETQYF
TGTGCCAGCAGTCAGGCCCGCGGGGGGGCAGAGACCCAGTACTTC
>NA|NA|TRBJ2-1|TRBV7-9
CASSLNSGFQEFF
TGTGCCAGCAGCTTAAATAGTGGATTCCAAGAGTTCTTC
>NA|NA|TRBJ2-5|TRBV15
CATSAAYGTQYF
TGTGCCACCAGCGCAGCTTACGGGACCCAGTACTTC
>NA|NA|TRBJ1-5|TRBV20-1
CSARRQEKQPQHF
TGCAGTGCTAGAAGACAGGAGAAACAGCCCCAGCATTTT
>NA|NA|TRBJ2-3|TRBV27
CASSRSGSRADTQYF
TGTGCCAGCAGCCGTTCGGGGTCAAGGGCAGATACGCAGTATTTT
>TRBD1|NA|TRBJ1-2|TRBV20-1
CSALGTGSNYGYTF
TGCAGTGCTCTTGGGACAGGATCTAACTATGGCTACACCTTC
>TRBD1|NA|TRBJ1-2|TRBV5-1
CASSLQQGWGYTF
TGCGCCAGCAGCCTCCAACAGGGGTGGGGCTACACCTTC
>TRBD1|NA|TRBJ1-5|TRBV29-1
CSVVFPGTGSVTEAQHF
TGCAGCGTTGTTTTCCCCGGGACAGGGTCGGTGACGGAGGCCCAGCATTTT